This TCR beta chain originates from a study of cytomegalovirus exposure and HLA in healthy donors. On the study more broadly: Genetic ancestry analysis placed about 80% of the 400 or so donors that were genotyped in the Caucasian-associated cluster.

A multiplex PCR was run with 60 Vbeta primers and 13 Jbeta primers. Original data processing: A later analysis tallied roughly 77 million unique TCR beta chains, approximately 10 million of them shared. Sequencing was performed with immunoSEQ multiplex PCR; in TCRdb, only in-frame clones are kept and a portion is missing. V and J calls and clone size come straight from that table; D and trimming were deduced from the DNA. This table holds around 31,000 clones. Germline-derived CDR1 and CDR2 are SGHAT and FQNNGV. V trimming: 4 bases; J trimming: 4 bases; junction bases outside the gene matches: 7. This CDR3 is 15 amino acids long.

This clonotype was obtained from a man aged 30-40 years in good health and CMV-seronegative. V usage is TRBV11-2 and J usage is TRBJ2-5; 9 positions agree with TRBD1. The sample was PBMCs. CDR3 in DNA: TGTGCCAGCAGCTCCGCGGACAGGGGTTTAGAGACCCAGTACTTC. Translated, it gives CASSSADRGLETQYF.